The 23 T cell receptor beta chains listed next were all sequenced from one sample in a study of T cell clonotyping in hematopoietic cell transplantation. Repertoires were generated with immunoSEQ multiplex PCR, while TCRdb's copy carries only in-frame clones and drops some. Of 7,200 or so clones listed, approximately 90% are singletons. Sequences were derived from PBMCs, sampled 30 days after allogeneic stem cell transplant. Receptors originate from a female patient aged 50-59 years who had an allogeneic stem cell transplant from an unrelated donor, so the T cells may come from the graft donor. Some clones in this sample may be carry-over from other donors' samples.

The chain has TRBV28 and TRBJ2-6; D ambiguous. This CDR3 region has 13 residues. Germline V gene lookup returns CDR1 MDHEN and CDR2 SYDVKM. V lost 1 base, J lost 4 bases, and 2 bases lay in between. CDR3 nucleotide sequence: TGTGCCAGCAGTTTATTCGGGGCCAACGTCCTGACTTTC. It encodes CASSLFGANVLTF.

The chain has TRBV7-6 and TRBJ2-3; D gene unclear. Germline lookup yields CDR1 SGHVS and CDR2 FNYEAQ. V lost 1 base, J lost 0 bases, and 11 bases lay in between. The CDR3 length is 16 residues. CDR3 residues: CASSLGHHTSTDTQYF. CDR3 coding DNA: TGTGCCAGCAGCTTAGGACATCATACTAGCACAGATACGCAGTATTTT.

This clone has more than one count but fewer than ten. This sequence joins TRBV6-5 and TRBJ1-5; TRBD1 agrees at 8 bases. J gave up 4 bases and V 0 bases, and 2 bases lay outside the gene matches. The CDR3 is 15 residues long. Germline-derived CDR1 and CDR2 are MNHEY and SVGAGI. CDR3 region: CASSYSGQGNQPQHF. CDR3 bases: TGTGCCAGCAGTTACTCAGGACAGGGAAATCAGCCCCAGCATTTT.

The chain uses TRBV2 and TRBJ1-5; D gene uncertain. Per the germline V gene, CDR1 is SNHLY and CDR2 is FYNNEI. The CDR3 spans 12 residues. The V gene lost 8 bases and the J gene lost 5 bases, with 10 bases spanning the gap. The DNA for the CDR3 is TGTGCCAGCTGGGGTGGCGATCAGCCCCAGCATTTT. Its translation: CASWGGDQPQHF.

The genes are TRBV11-3 and TRBJ2-5, with D possibly matching TRBD1 (5 bases). The V gene lost 5 bases and the J gene lost 4 bases, with 11 bases spanning the gap. Germline lookup yields CDR1 SGHNT and CDR2 YENEEA. This CDR3 comprises 13 residues. CDR3 protein: CASSPTALETQYF. For the CDR3, the DNA is TGTGCCAGCAGCCCGACAGCCTTAGAGACCCAGTACTTC.

The table lists this clone with a few counts. The rearrangement links TRBV7-9 to TRBJ2-3; D call uncertain. Trimming took 11 bases from V and 0 from J, leaving 9 bases between them. The CDR3 contains 12 residues. The germline V gene encodes CDR1 SEHNR and CDR2 FQNEAQ (reference sequence). In nucleotides, the CDR3 is TGTGCCGGGGATACTAGCACAGATACGCAGTATTTT. Translated, it gives CAGDTSTDTQYF.

J is TRBJ2-7 and V is TRBV6-1, with 7 bases identical to TRBD1. Trimming took 7 bases from V and 3 from J; bases not matched to a gene: 6. The CDR3 is 13 amino acids. Germline CDR1 is MNHNS and CDR2 is SASEGT. The CDR3 loop is CASKTGLDYEQYF. The CDR3 DNA follows: TGTGCCAGCAAGACAGGGTTGGACTACGAGCAGTACTTC.

V is TRBV27 and J is TRBJ1-5; D not certain. Germline CDR1 MNHEY, CDR2 SMNVEV (reference sequence). The CDR3 totals 13 residues. V was shortened by 5 bases and J by 5 bases, with 10 bases between the two germline ends. CDR3 bases: TGTGCCAGCAGTAATATCGGGGATCAGCCCCAGCATTTT. As protein: CASSNIGDQPQHF.

Here the CDR3 DNA reads TGTGCCAGCAGCTTAGAAAGGGGAAACTATGGCTACACCTTC. This encodes CASSLERGNYGYTF. This chain joins TRBV11-2 and TRBJ1-2; TRBD1 might be the D (5 bases). V dropped 0 bases and J dropped 2 bases, with 7 bases sitting between them. The CDR3 contains 14 residues. Germline V lookup: CDR1 SGHAT, CDR2 FQNNGV.

The chain joins TRBV4-3 to TRBJ2-2, with 8 bases matching TRBD2. This CDR3 spans 16 amino acids. Trimming cost V 0 bases and J 4 bases; bases outside gene matches: 4. Germline-derived CDR1 and CDR2 are LGHNA and YSLEER. The CDR3 DNA follows: TGCGCCAGCAGCCAAGAAGCGGGGGCCATCACCGGGGAGCTGTTTTTT. As protein: CASSQEAGAITGELFF.

This sequence joins TRBV28 and TRBJ2-5, with 8 bases identical to TRBD2. The CDR3 loop spans 16 amino acids. Germline loops: CDR1 MDHEN, CDR2 SYDVKM. V lost 3 bases to trimming and J lost 4 bases; unmatched junction nucleotides: 10. The CDR3 sequence is CASSFWNGGARETQYF. The CDR3 DNA follows: TGTGCCAGCAGTTTTTGGAACGGGGGGGCCAGAGAGACCCAGTACTTC.

Notes on this clone: The junction departs from germline at one end; a sequencing error may be responsible. The chain links TRBV4-2 to TRBJ1-6; no clear D. The CDR3 totals 15 residues. The germline V gene encodes CDR1 LGHNA and CDR2 YNFKEQ. DNA for the CDR3: TGTGTCAGCAGCCAAGGGCCCCGGGAAAATTCACCCCTCCACTTT. Encoded protein: CVSSQGPRENSPLHF.

V usage is TRBV6-8 and J usage is TRBJ2-7, with D hard to call. The CDR3 has 16 residues. CDR1 is MNHGY and CDR2 is SAAAGT in the germline V gene. V lost 7 bases, J lost 1 base, and 20 bases lay in between. In nucleotides, the CDR3 is TGTGCCAGCATCTTCCTAGGTTCGGTGGGTTCCTACGAGCAGTACTTC. Translating it yields CASIFLGSVGSYEQYF.

The chain combines TRBV7-8 with TRBJ2-1, with 10 bases lining up with TRBD2. V was clipped by 3 bases and J by 9 bases; unmatched bases: 11. The germline gives CDR1 SGHVS, CDR2 FQNEAQ. This CDR3 spans 16 amino acids. For the CDR3, the DNA is TGTGCCAGCAGCTTTCCCCTAGCGGGAGTATCTGGTGAGCAGTTCTTC. As protein: CASSFPLAGVSGEQFF.

This clone was seen a single time. The rearrangement uses TRBV18 and TRBJ2-1; the D call may be TRBD1 or TRBD2 (5 bases each). V was pared by 1 base and J by 3 bases, with 10 bases between. The CDR3 is 15 amino acids. Per germline, CDR1 KGHSH and CDR2 LQKENI. The CDR3 loop is CASSPLGDDYNEQFF. The CDR3 region has the DNA TGTGCCAGCTCACCACTCGGGGACGACTACAATGAGCAGTTCTTC.

This chain links TRBV9 with TRBJ2-1, with a weak D call TRBD2 (7 bases). This CDR3 is built from 14 residues. The ends were cut back, 3 bases at V and 7 bases at J, with 14 bases in the middle. Germline CDR1 reads SGDLS; CDR2 reads YYNGEE. CDR3 bases: TGTGCCAGCAGCGGCCGTAAGGGGGGGAATGAGCAGTTCTTC. Translated: CASSGRKGGNEQFF.

This sequence joins TRBV11-2 and TRBJ2-7; D is perhaps TRBD2 (7 bases). V dropped 8 bases and J dropped 3 bases, with 20 bases sitting between them. The CDR3 runs to 15 residues. Germline V gene sequence: CDR1 SGHAT, CDR2 FQNNGV. Written as DNA, the CDR3 is TGTGCCAGCGGGGGACTACAGGGTTTCAACTACGAGCAGTACTTC. Its protein is CASGGLQGFNYEQYF.

This rearrangement joins TRBV5-8 to TRBJ1-5; D ambiguous. The germline V gene has CDR1 SGHTS and CDR2 YDEGEE. Trimming stripped 0 bases from V and 10 bases from J, with 14 bases between. The CDR3 extends over 14 amino acids. In DNA, the CDR3 is TGTGCCAGCAGCTTGGCCAGTCCGGCTGGTCCCCAGCATTTT. It is translated as CASSLASPAGPQHF.

This clone has just one count. This chain links TRBV7-2 with TRBJ2-3; a possible D gene is TRBD1 (6 bases). V was shortened by 5 bases and J by 0 bases, with 15 bases between the two germline ends. The CDR3 length is 16 residues. CDR1 SGHTA and CDR2 FQGNSA come from the germline V gene. CDR3 region: CASSIQQGSSTDTQYF. CDR3 nucleotides: TGTGCCAGCAGCATTCAACAGGGTTCTAGCACAGATACGCAGTATTTT.

This clone was recorded once. This rearrangement joins TRBV6-5 to TRBJ2-5, with D maybe TRBD1 (6 bases). Trimming pared 0 bases from V and 1 base from J, leaving 12 bases between. The germline V gene has CDR1 MNHEY and CDR2 SVGAGI. The CDR3 is 16 amino acids. Written as DNA, the CDR3 is TGTGCCAGCAGTTACTCTTGGGTGGGGGCCCAAGAGACCCAGTACTTC. This codes for CASSYSWVGAQETQYF.

The chain employs TRBV4-2 and TRBJ2-7, with D possibly matching TRBD1 (6 bases). This CDR3 has 13 amino acids. The V gene's germline CDR1 is LGHNA and CDR2 YNFKEQ. Between the trimmed V and J ends, which lost 0 bases and 4 bases, there was a span of 7 bases. CDR3 loop: CASSQDRGYEQYF. The CDR3 DNA reads TGTGCCAGCAGCCAAGATAGGGGGTACGAGCAGTACTTC.

V and J are TRBV19 and TRBJ1-4; TRBD1 matches at 8 bases. In germline, CDR1 is LNHDA, CDR2 SQIVND (reference sequence). V dropped 2 bases and J dropped 3; count of bases not matched to a gene: 5. The CDR3 totals 16 residues. The CDR3 spells CASSIRQGTANEKLFF. The CDR3 region has the DNA TGTGCCAGTAGTATACGACAGGGGACGGCTAATGAAAAACTGTTTTTT.

The chain has TRBV7-2 and TRBJ1-5, with D unresolved. The CDR3 spans 13 residues. V lost 1 base, J lost 5 bases, and 6 bases lay in between. Germline V gene lookup returns CDR1 SGHTA and CDR2 FQGNSA. CDR3 sequence reads: CASSLVWDQPQHF. DNA for the CDR3: TGTGCCAGCAGCTTAGTATGGGATCAGCCCCAGCATTTT.